The clone carrying this TCR beta chain has only a few counts. The target antigen is unknown. This sample also contains other DNA sequences that code for the same CDR3. The CDR3 length is 13 residues. V shed 4 bases and J shed 3 bases, with 8 bases lying between them. Germline-derived CDR1 and CDR2 are SGHDT and YYEEEE. This sample was included in a study of shared clonotypes between healthy human individuals. About the study: The study enrolled a couple of women and a few men aged 18 to 49.

Deep was the level used in running the assay. TCRdb keeps only in-frame clones here, not all; method: immunoSEQ multiplex PCR. In the table there are roughly 1,100,000 clones, under 80% of which are singletons. Overall study results and limits: Sharing across a handful of donors was seen in 5% to 5.5% of naive CD4 clonotypes. Non-shared clonotypes were found to have lower generation probabilities than the clonotypes that were shared by all four of the sorted-subset donors.

The sequenced material came from memory CD4+ T cells sorted from blood. The sample's subset: CD45RA-negative fraction. The TCR originated in a young man in good health. The chain uses TRBV5-6 and TRBJ1-5; D remains ambiguous. Here the CDR3 DNA reads TGTGCCAGCAGCCTGGGTCCCAATCAGCCCCAGCATTTT. Protein sequence: CASSLGPNQPQHF.